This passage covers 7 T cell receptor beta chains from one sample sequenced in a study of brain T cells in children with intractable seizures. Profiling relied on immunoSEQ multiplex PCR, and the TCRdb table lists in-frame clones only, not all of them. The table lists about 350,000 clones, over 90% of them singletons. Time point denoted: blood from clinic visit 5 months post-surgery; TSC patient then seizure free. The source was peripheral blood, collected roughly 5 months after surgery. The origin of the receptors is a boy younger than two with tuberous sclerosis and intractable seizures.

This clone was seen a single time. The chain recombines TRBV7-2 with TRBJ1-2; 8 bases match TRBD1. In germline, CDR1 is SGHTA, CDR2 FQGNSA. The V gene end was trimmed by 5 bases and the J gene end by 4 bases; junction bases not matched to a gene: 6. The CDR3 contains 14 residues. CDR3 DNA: TGTGCCAGCAGCGTGGACAGGGAATCCTATGGCTACACCTTC. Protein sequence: CASSVDRESYGYTF.

Here the CDR3 reads CASSLPPRFAPNEQFF. CDR3 DNA sequence: TGTGCCAGCAGTTTACCCCCAAGGTTCGCCCCGAATGAGCAGTTCTTC. The rearrangement links TRBV6-2 or TRBV6-3 to TRBJ2-1; D unresolved. Germline CDR1 MNHEY, CDR2 SVGEGT. The ends were cut back, 4 bases at V and 7 bases at J, with 20 bases in the middle. This CDR3 contains 16 residues.

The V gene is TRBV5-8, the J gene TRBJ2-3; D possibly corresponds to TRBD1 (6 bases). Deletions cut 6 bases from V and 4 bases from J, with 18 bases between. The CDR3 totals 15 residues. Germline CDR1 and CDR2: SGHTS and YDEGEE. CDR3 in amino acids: CASTPISSGADTQYF. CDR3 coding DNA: TGTGCCAGCACCCCGATATCATCAGGGGCAGATACGCAGTATTTT.

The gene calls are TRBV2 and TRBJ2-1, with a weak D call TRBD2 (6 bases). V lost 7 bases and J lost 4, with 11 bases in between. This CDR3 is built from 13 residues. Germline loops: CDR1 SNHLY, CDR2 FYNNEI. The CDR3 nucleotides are TGTGCCAGCACCGGGGGAAATTACAATGAGCAGTTCTTC. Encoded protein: CASTGGNYNEQFF.

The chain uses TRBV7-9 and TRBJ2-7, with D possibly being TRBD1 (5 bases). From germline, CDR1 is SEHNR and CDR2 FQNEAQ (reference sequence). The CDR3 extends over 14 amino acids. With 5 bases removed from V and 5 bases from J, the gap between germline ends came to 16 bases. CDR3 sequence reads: CASSPGPGWNEQYF. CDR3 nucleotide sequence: TGTGCCAGCAGCCCCGGTCCAGGGTGGAACGAGCAGTACTTC.

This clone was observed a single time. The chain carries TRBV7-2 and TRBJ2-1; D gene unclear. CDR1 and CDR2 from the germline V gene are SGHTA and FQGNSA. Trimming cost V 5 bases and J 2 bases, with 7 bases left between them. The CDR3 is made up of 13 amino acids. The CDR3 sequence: CASSVDPYNEQFF. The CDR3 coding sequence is TGTGCCAGCAGCGTGGACCCCTACAATGAGCAGTTCTTC.

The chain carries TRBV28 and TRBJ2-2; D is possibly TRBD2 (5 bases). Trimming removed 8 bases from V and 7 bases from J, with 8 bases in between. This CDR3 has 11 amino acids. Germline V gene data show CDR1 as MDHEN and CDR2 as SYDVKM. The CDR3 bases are TGTGCCAGCCACCGGGGCGGGGAGCTGTTTTTT. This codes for CASHRGGELFF.